These 22 T cell receptor beta chains were all obtained from the same sample, sequenced in a study of T cell responses to AZD1222 COVID-19 vaccine. Method: immunoSEQ multiplex PCR; TCRdb's copy keeps in-frame clones and lacks some. The sample lists 120,000 or so clones, 70% to 90% seen once, with less than 30% in the top ten. This specimen was peripheral blood, taken on day 0 of AZD1222 vaccination. The source of these receptors is an adult in good health.

The chain recombines TRBV21-1 with TRBJ2-2; the tabulated D call, TRBD1, remains unverified against the DNA. TRBV21-1 is recorded as a pseudogene. The length of the CDR3 is 15 residues. The CDR3 coding sequence is TGTGCCAGCAGCTTCGACAGGGAGAACACCGGGGAGCTGTTTTTT. Its protein is CASSFDRENTGELFF.

The chain joins TRBV6-1 to TRBJ2-3; 9 bases fit TRBD2. CDR3 length: 17 amino acids. Per the germline V gene, CDR1 is MNHNS and CDR2 is SASEGT. J lost 4 bases, V lost 0 bases, and 8 bases had no gene match. The CDR3: CASSEARQRGEPDTQYF. In nucleotides, the CDR3 is TGTGCCAGCAGTGAAGCGCGCCAGCGGGGGGAACCAGATACGCAGTATTTT.

The chain employs TRBV5-6 and TRBJ2-4; 9 positions agree with TRBD1. Trimming took 4 bases from V and 6 from J; bases not matched to a gene: 8. Germline V gene sequence: CDR1 SGHDT, CDR2 YYEEEE. The CDR3 runs to 15 residues. This CDR3 reads CASSTPGTGTNIQYF. The CDR3 region has the DNA TGTGCCAGCAGCACCCCTGGGACAGGGACAAACATTCAGTACTTC. Full variable domain (rest looked up from reference TRBV5-6 and TRBJ2-4): DAGVTQSPTHLIKTRGQQVTLRCSPKSGHDTVSWYQQALGQGPQFIFQYYEEEERQRGNFPDRFSGHQFPNYSSELNVNALLLGDSALYLCASSTPGTGTNIQYFGAGTRLSVL.

V gene TRBV7-2 combines with J gene TRBJ1-4, with D perhaps TRBD1 (5 bases). V gave up 5 bases and J gave up 5 bases, with 15 bases separating them. This CDR3 region has 15 residues. CDR1 and CDR2 from the germline V gene are SGHTA and FQGNSA. The CDR3 loop is CASSARFGTNEKLFF. CDR3 DNA: TGTGCCAGCAGCGCCCGCTTCGGGACCAATGAAAAACTGTTTTTT.

The rearrangement uses TRBV7-8 and TRBJ2-7; a weak D match, TRBD1 (5 bases). Trimming shortened V by 1 base and J by 5 bases, and 24 bases separated the two germline ends. The CDR3 extends over 18 amino acids. CDR1 and CDR2 (germline): SGHVS, FQNEAQ. Here the CDR3 DNA reads TGTGCCAGCAGCTTAGAGGGGCCTCGTCTAGGCACCCCCAACGAGCAGTACTTC. This gives the protein CASSLEGPRLGTPNEQYF.

This clone was detected a few times. The same CDR3 can be traced to other DNA sequences in this sample. The V call is TRBV12-3 or TRBV12-4, the J call TRBJ1-4; the D is unclear. The CDR3 consists of 11 residues. The V end was cut by 3 bases, the J end by 8 bases, with 4 bases between. CDR3 residues: CASSLREKLFF. DNA for the CDR3: TGTGCCAGCAGTTTGCGGGAAAAACTGTTTTTT.

V usage is TRBV6-5 and J usage is TRBJ1-1, with a possible D match to TRBD1 (6 bases). Germline V gives CDR1 MNHEY, CDR2 SVGAGI. The CDR3 extends over 14 amino acids. Trimming left V 6 bases short and J 6 bases short, with 17 bases between. The CDR3 DNA is TGTGCCAGCAGCCCCGAGGGGGGCCGCGCTGAAGCTTTCTTT. As protein: CASSPEGGRAEAFF.

V is TRBV18 and J is TRBJ1-2; 11 positions match TRBD1. In germline, CDR1 is KGHSH, CDR2 LQKENI. Germline trimming cut 6 bases from V and 8 bases from J; bases unmatched to any gene: 11. The CDR3 extends over 15 amino acids. CDR3 protein: CASSQLTGTGGGYTF. CDR3 nucleotides: TGTGCCAGCTCTCAGCTTACCGGGACAGGGGGAGGCTACACCTTC.

V gene TRBV10-3 combines with J gene TRBJ1-2, with 11 bases identical to TRBD1. V lost 11 bases, J lost 7 bases, and 21 bases stayed unmatched. Germline V lookup: CDR1 ENHRY, CDR2 SYGVKD. This CDR3 is 17 amino acids long. The CDR3 DNA sequence: TGTGCCTCCGCCCTCAGGACACCGGGACAGGGGGACGGTGGCTACACCTTC. Its translation: CASALRTPGQGDGGYTF.

The rearrangement uses TRBV28 and TRBJ1-5; unclear D gene. The CDR3 spans 15 residues. Germline V gene lookup returns CDR1 MDHEN and CDR2 SYDVKM. V was cut by 5 bases and J by 5 bases, with 16 bases left in between. The CDR3 DNA reads TGTGCCAGCAGTGTAGCGTCAGGACCACATCAGCCCCAGCATTTT. Its protein product is CASSVASGPHQPQHF.

The chain's CDR3 is CAINSARYNSPLHF. DNA of the CDR3: TGTGCCATCAATTCGGCTAGATATAATTCACCCCTCCACTTT. This chain joins TRBV10-3 and TRBJ1-6; D is undetermined. Germline V gene sequence: CDR1 ENHRY, CDR2 SYGVKD. The V and J ends lost 7 bases and 4 bases respectively, with 11 bases between them. There are 14 residues in the CDR3.

The rearrangement joins TRBV5-5 to TRBJ2-5, with 9 bases that match TRBD1. J was trimmed by 4 bases and V by 0 bases; bases with no gene match: 10. The germline gives CDR1 SGHKS, CDR2 YYEKEE (reference sequence). The CDR3 sequence is 17 residues long. CDR3 nucleotides: TGTGCCAGCAGCTTGGGATTCGGGGGACAGGGTGGAGAGACCCAGTACTTC. Protein product: CASSLGFGGQGGETQYF.

This clone was picked up one time. The CDR3 is CASKDQGIPNSPLHF. In nucleotides, the CDR3 is TGTGCCAGCAAAGATCAGGGGATTCCTAATTCACCCCTCCACTTT. The chain combines TRBV7-3 with TRBJ1-6, with D perhaps TRBD1 (6 bases). The V gene's germline CDR1 is SGHTA and CDR2 FQGTGA. The CDR3 spans 15 residues. V lost 7 bases and J 6 bases, leaving 16 bases between the germline ends.

The J gene is TRBJ1-6, the V gene TRBV18; D is ambiguous. Germline V gives CDR1 KGHSH, CDR2 LQKENI. The CDR3 has 14 residues. V dropped 2 bases and J dropped 8 bases, with 10 bases sitting between them. The CDR3, as DNA: TGTGCCAGCTCACCAGAGGGCCTATATTCACCCCTCCACTTT. It translates to CASSPEGLYSPLHF.

The CDR3 region is CASSYPTGSGNTIYF. The CDR3 nucleotides read TGTGCCAGCAGCTATCCGACAGGATCTGGAAACACCATATATTTT. The chain has TRBV3-1 (or the pseudogene TRBV3-2) and TRBJ1-3; D may be TRBD1 (6 bases). This CDR3 is 15 amino acids long. V lost 5 bases to trimming and J lost 1 base, with 12 bases between them. Germline-derived CDR1 and CDR2 are LGHDT and YNNKEL (reference sequence).

This clone was recorded only once. The V and J genes are TRBV9 and TRBJ2-5; 8 nucleotides match TRBD1. The junction had 5 bases not matched to a gene; V was cut back by 3 bases and J by 4 bases. The CDR3 length is 14 residues. Germline CDR1 is SGDLS and CDR2 is YYNGEE. CDR3 nucleotides: TGTGCCAGCAGCGACCAGGGGGCTGGAGAGACCCAGTACTTC. Translating gives CASSDQGAGETQYF.

The chain carries TRBV27 and TRBJ1-1; 9 bases fit TRBD1. Germline CDR1 is MNHEY and CDR2 is SMNVEV (reference sequence). The CDR3 spans 14 residues. V lost 2 bases to trimming and J lost 5 bases; unmatched junction nucleotides: 3. CDR3 DNA sequence: TGTGCCAGCAGTTTACGGACAGGGGTGACTGAAGCTTTCTTT. Amino acid sequence: CASSLRTGVTEAFF.

The rearrangement joins TRBV6-5 to TRBJ1-2; tentative D call: TRBD1 (5 bases). V dropped 5 bases and J dropped 6 bases, with 16 bases sitting between them. Germline V gene lookup returns CDR1 MNHEY and CDR2 SVGAGI. This CDR3 has 14 residues. Written as DNA, the CDR3 is TGTGCCAGCAGTCCCGGTCCACGACAGCATGGCTACACCTTC. Translated: CASSPGPRQHGYTF.

V usage is TRBV14 and J usage is TRBJ2-3; D call uncertain. V gave up 1 base and J gave up 2 bases, with 10 bases separating them. The CDR3 totals 15 residues. Germline lookup yields CDR1 SGHDN and CDR2 FVKESK. The CDR3 loop reads CASSQGTVTTDTQYF. The CDR3 bases are TGTGCCAGCAGCCAAGGGACGGTAACCACAGATACGCAGTATTTT.

J is TRBJ1-5 and V is TRBV29-1; D ambiguous. Germline loops: CDR1 SQVTM, CDR2 ANQGSEA. Trimming pared 4 bases from V and 4 bases from J, leaving 23 bases between. The CDR3 sequence is 17 residues long. The CDR3 nucleotides are TGCAGCGTTGGGATCAAGCAACGGATCGCGTCTAATCAGCCCCAGCATTTT. Residues: CSVGIKQRIASNQPQHF.

This chain links TRBV3-1 (or the pseudogene TRBV3-2) with TRBJ2-6, with TRBD1 as a possible D gene (6 bases). Looked up from germline, CDR1 is LGHDT and CDR2 is YNNKEL (reference sequence). The CDR3 extends over 15 amino acids. The V end lost 8 bases, the J end lost 2 bases, and 13 bases lay between the germline ends. The CDR3 loop reads CASGAQGAGANVLTF. The CDR3 nucleotides read TGTGCCAGCGGGGCACAGGGAGCTGGGGCCAACGTCCTGACTTTC.

The chain links TRBV3-1 (or the pseudogene TRBV3-2) to TRBJ1-2, with TRBD1 matching over 11 bases. The CDR3 totals 16 residues. Germline V gives CDR1 LGHDT, CDR2 YNNKEL (reference sequence). The ends lost 2 bases at V and 6 bases at J; junction bases unmatched: 8. This CDR3 is CASSQLLGQGADGYTF. The CDR3 nucleotides read TGTGCCAGCAGCCAACTTCTTGGACAGGGGGCTGATGGCTACACCTTC.